This T cell receptor beta chain was sequenced for a study of shared clonotypes between healthy human individuals. Naive CD8 isolation took CD45RO-negative cells positively selected for CCR7 and excluded terminally differentiated effector memory CD45RA+ cells. CDR1 ENHRY and CDR2 SYGVKD come from the germline V gene. Trimming took 0 bases from V and 11 from J, leaving 17 bases between them. This CDR3 spans 15 amino acids. The authors' processing: Because ImmunoSEQ provided only junction sequences with no quality scores, the filtering differed. Libraries were prepared by immunoSEQ multiplex PCR; TCRdb keeps only in-frame clonotypes and omits some of them. The V and J calls and clone size were taken over from that table, and D and trimming were inferred from the DNA. The data hold 2 million to 2.5 million clones, with 85% to 95% observed a single time. Notes on the study in general: The sole specimen, blood, was sampled, and tissue repertoires likely differ.

As for this clone: Antigen specificity is unknown.

What was sequenced was naive CD8+ T cells sorted from blood. The chain couples TRBV10-3 to TRBJ1-5, with a weak D call TRBD1 (5 bases). This clonotype was sampled from a young man in good health. DNA of the CDR3: TGTGCCATCAGTGAGTCTGAGGGACTCGCACAGGCCCAGCATTTT. Amino acids: CAISESEGLAQAQHF.